This is a list of T cell receptor beta chains from one sample in a study of shared clonotypes between healthy human individuals. Clones were sequenced by immunoSEQ multiplex PCR, and TCRdb holds only the in-frame ones, with some missing. The sample holds around 1,100,000 clones, around three quarters seen once. Sequenced: memory CD4+ T cells from PBMCs. Receptors were obtained from a man aged 18 to 30 in good health. Some clones in this sample may be carry-over from other donors' samples. Each CDR3 is given with its conserved first and last residue. A D gene is named only where the DNA matches it firmly. Clone size appears in some rows only: once, few, many, or a class for an expanded clone.

TRBJ2-1,TRBD2,NA,TRBV6-6,TGTGCCAGCAGTCGCCAACCACTAGCGCCAGAGCAGTTCTTC,CASSRQPLAPEQFF
TRBJ1-5,TRBD1,few,TRBV7-2,TGTGCCAGCAGCTTAAACAGGGGAGTTCAGCCCCAGCATTTT,CASSLNRGVQPQHF
TRBJ2-7,NA,NA,TRBV5-6,TGTGCCAGCAGCCTCACTGGCAGCTCCTACGAGCAGTACTTC,CASSLTGSSYEQYF
TRBJ2-7,TRBD1,NA,TRBV7-6,TGTGCCAGCAGCAAGGGACAGGGGGCGATGGAGCAGTACTTC,CASSKGQGAMEQYF
TRBJ1-1,TRBD1,few,TRBV7-9,TGTGCCAGCAGTCGACAGGGGGCTCGTATGAACACTGAAGCTTTCTTT,CASSRQGARMNTEAFF
TRBJ2-1,TRBD2,NA,TRBV7-3,TGTGCCAGCAGCCGCGGAAGGTTGGGCGGGAGCTATACCGGGGATGAGCAGTTCTTC,CASSRGRLGGSYTGDEQFF
TRBJ1-4,NA,NA,TRBV10-3,TGTGCCATCAGTGAGTCGTCGGGGGCGGGTGAAAAACTGTTTTTT,CAISESSGAGEKLFF
TRBJ2-5,NA,NA,TRBV5-1,TGCGCCAGCAGCCTTGAGGGGGGCCGCCAAGAGACCCAGTACTTC,CASSLEGGRQETQYF
TRBJ1-5,NA,once,TRBV2,TGTGCCAGCAACGGGCGGGACCCCAATCAGCCCCAGCATTTT,CASNGRDPNQPQHF
TRBJ2-3,TRBD2,NA,TRBV5-4,TGTGCCAGCAGCTTCCGGGGAGGGTTCACAGATACGCAGTATTTT,CASSFRGGFTDTQYF
TRBJ2-3,TRBD2,few,TRBV30,TGTGCCTGGAGTGTACTGACTAGCGCCACAGATACGCAGTATTTT,CAWSVLTSATDTQYF
TRBJ2-5,NA,NA,TRBV11-3,TGTGCCAGCAGCGTCGGGTCCGGGGAGACCCAGTACTTC,CASSVGSGETQYF
TRBJ2-5,TRBD2,NA,TRBV30,TGTGCCTGGAGCTTTACTAGCGGCGAGACCCAGTACTTC,CAWSFTSGETQYF
TRBJ2-7,TRBD2,NA,TRBV5-1,TGCGCCAGCAGCTCCCCGGGACTAGCGGGAGGCGGCGAGCAGTACTTC,CASSSPGLAGGGEQYF
TRBJ2-1,NA,few,TRBV28,TGTGCCAGCAGTTCCCGGGACACAAAAACTAATGAGCAGTTCTTC,CASSSRDTKTNEQFF
TRBJ1-3,NA,NA,TRBV11-2,TGTGCCAGCAGCCGGGCCGAAAACACCATATATTTT,CASSRAENTIYF
TRBJ1-2,NA,NA,TRBV6-5,TGTGCCAGCACCAGTGGGGTTTTCAGGAACTATGGCTACACCTTC,CASTSGVFRNYGYTF
TRBJ2-3,NA,few,TRBV5-8,TGTGCCAGCATCCTTCCCGGGACACATAGCACAGATACGCAGTATTTT,CASILPGTHSTDTQYF
TRBJ2-1,TRBD2,once,TRBV7-9,TGTGCCAGTAGGCTAGCGGGAATATCCTACAATGAGCAGTTCTTC,CASRLAGISYNEQFF
TRBJ1-1,NA,few,TRBV9,TGTGCCAGCAGCGGGAGAATAGGGGGGCGGACTGAAGCTTTCTTT,CASSGRIGGRTEAFF
TRBJ1-1,NA,NA,TRBV2,TGTGCCAGCAGTGTCACAAATGGGGACACTGAAGCTTTCTTT,CASSVTNGDTEAFF
TRBJ1-3,NA,NA,TRBV2,TGTGCCACCTCATTCGGAAACACCATATATTTT,CATSFGNTIYF
TRBJ1-2,TRBD1,once,TRBV28,TGTGCCAGCAGTTTAGGGACAGGGGAAGATGGCTACACCTTC,CASSLGTGEDGYTF
TRBJ2-3,NA,NA,TRBV29-1,TGCAGCGTTGACGAGGGGCTCCCAGATACGCAGTATTTT,CSVDEGLPDTQYF
TRBJ2-7,TRBD1,NA,TRBV11-2,TGTGCCAGCAGCTTAGGAGGTGGGGTAGGGACAGGGTTCTACGAGCAGTACTTC,CASSLGGGVGTGFYEQYF
TRBJ2-5,TRBD2,NA,TRBV7-3,TGTGCCAGCAGCTTAGGGGGGACTAGCGGTCCACAAGAGACCCAGTACTTC,CASSLGGTSGPQETQYF
TRBJ2-5,TRBD2,NA,TRBV6-1,TGTGCCAGCAGAACACCGGGGGGAGAGACCCAGTACTTC,CASRTPGGETQYF
TRBJ2-1,NA,NA,TRBV4-2,TGTGCCAGCAGCCGCAGAGGACTTCACAATGAGCAGTTCTTC,CASSRRGLHNEQFF
TRBJ2-7,NA,NA,TRBV5-4,TGTGCCAGCAGCATGACAGGGAGGGATTCCTACGAGCAGTACTTC,CASSMTGRDSYEQYF
TRBJ2-5,NA,NA,TRBV2,TGTGCCAGCAATTGGAACCGGGAGCAGTACTTC,CASNWNREQYF
TRBJ2-1,TRBD2,NA,TRBV27,TGTGCCAGCAGTTTATGGACTAGCAGACACAATGAGCAGTTCTTC,CASSLWTSRHNEQFF
TRBJ2-1,TRBD2,NA,TRBV7-3,TGTGCCAGCAGCCTTAGCGGGGTAAACAATGAGCAGTTCTTC,CASSLSGVNNEQFF
TRBJ1-2,NA,NA,TRBV7-3,TGTGCCAGCAGCTTTGGACGCGACTATGGCTACACCTTC,CASSFGRDYGYTF
TRBJ1-1,NA,once,TRBV6-6,TGTGCCAGCAGTTACGGGGCCAGGGACACTGAAGCTTTCTTT,CASSYGARDTEAFF
TRBJ2-7,TRBD1,once,TRBV5-1,TGCGCCAGCAGTTATCAGGGGGCGGGCGACGAGCAGTACTTC,CASSYQGAGDEQYF
TRBJ1-1,NA,NA,TRBV27,TGTGCCAGCAGTTTATCCCCACTCATGAACACTGAAGCTTTCTTT,CASSLSPLMNTEAFF
TRBJ2-7,TRBD2,NA,TRBV27,TGTGCCAGCAGTTACCCGGGACTAGGAGTTTACGAGCAGTACTTC,CASSYPGLGVYEQYF
TRBJ2-4,NA,NA,TRBV25-1,TGTGCCAGCAGTCAAGGTAGCATTCAGTACTTC,CASSQGSIQYF
TRBJ1-3,NA,NA,TRBV9,TGTGCCAGCAGCACCAGAGAGGGGGGGGAAAATTCGCCTGGAAACACCATATATTTT,CASSTREGGENSPGNTIYF
TRBJ2-1,TRBD1,many,TRBV15,TGTGCCACCAGCAGAGCACGGGACAGGCCAAGTGAGCAGTTCTTC,CATSRARDRPSEQFF
TRBJ1-2,NA,NA,TRBV28,TGTGCCAGCAGAACCCCAGGGACCTATGGCTACACCTTC,CASRTPGTYGYTF
TRBJ2-1,TRBD2,NA,TRBV11-1,TGTGCCAGCAGCTTATGGGCGGGAGTGGGTAATGAGCAGTTCTTC,CASSLWAGVGNEQFF